The table lists the clone carrying this T cell receptor (beta chain) with a few counts. What it binds is not known. Vbeta (60) and Jbeta (13) primers were used in the PCR. Profiling relied on immunoSEQ multiplex PCR, and the TCRdb table lists in-frame clones only, not all of them. The table shows roughly 63,000 clones, with roughly 70% occurring only once. The CDR3 extends over 12 amino acids. The germline CDR1 and CDR2 sequences are GTSNPN and SVGIG (reference sequence). The germline V and J ends were trimmed by 0 bases and 11 bases, with 13 bases remaining between them. This specimen comes from a study of cytomegalovirus exposure and HLA in healthy donors. Study in general: Around 78 million unique TCR sequences came from HLA-typed donors in an early release. The study's findings and limits: About 87% or about 30% of the time was how often most TCR beta V segments were productive, according to an earlier analysis.

The chain uses TRBV30 and TRBJ1-1; D is possibly TRBD1 (6 bases). The sequenced sample was PBMCs. The TCR originated in a man over 45 in good health and CMV-seropositive. Here the CDR3 DNA reads TGTGCCTGGAGTGTTCTATCAGGGGCGGCTTTCTTT. The encoded protein is CAWSVLSGAAFF.